What follows describes a single T cell receptor beta chain. Its antigen is not known. This specimen comes from a study of post-analysis software for immune sequencing data. Study information: There were relapsing-remitting, secondary progressive and progressive-relapsing multiple sclerosis among the disease courses included.

Each TCR beta cDNA library carried unique molecular identifiers. T cells numbering roughly 0.9 to 10 million yielded cDNA molecules that totaled roughly 500,000. From the PCR reads, TCRdb called clonotypes with MiXCR, one entry per CDR3 protein. The data show roughly 650,000 distinct CDR3 sequences, with over 45% seen just once and roughly 12% held by the top ten. Whole-study findings and limits: Multiple sclerosis patients had significantly lower normalized Chao1 diversity than controls. TRBV5-6, TRBV5-1 and TRBV20-1 were among about 5 TRBV segments more frequent in patients than controls.

The germline CDR1 and CDR2 sequences are GTSNPN and SVGIG (reference sequence). The CDR3 runs to 12 residues. V dropped 0 bases and J dropped 6 bases, with 7 bases sitting between them. Sequencing input: blood. The chain employs TRBV30 and TRBJ2-3; D gene ambiguous. The TCR was taken from a girl aged 2 to 9 with multiple sclerosis. The CDR3 DNA follows: TGTGCCTGGAGTGTATCCATGGATACGCAGTATTTT. It yields the protein CAWSVSMDTQYF.